The 5 T cell receptor beta chains below come from one sample, sequenced in a study of early T cells in non-severe SARS-CoV-2 infection. One entry per CDR3 protein, called by TCRdb with MiXCR from the 5' RACE reads. The profile covers 95,000 to 110,000 distinct CDR3 sequences, with approximately 10% appearing a single time and about 8% taken by the ten largest. The specimen sequenced was whole blood. The receptor set was obtained from an adult who was a healthcare worker with PCR-confirmed SARS-CoV-2 infection or an uninfected control (not recorded which).

The chain uses TRBV6-5 and TRBJ1-2; D remains ambiguous. This CDR3 is built from 13 residues. Deletions cut 0 bases from V and 4 bases from J, with 6 bases between. Germline CDR1 reads MNHEY; CDR2 reads SVGAGI. For the CDR3, the DNA is TGTGCCAGCAGTTACTCTAGCTCCTATGGCTACACCTTC. This translates into CASSYSSSYGYTF.

The gene calls are TRBV10-3 and TRBJ1-5; D is possibly TRBD1 (6 bases). The CDR3 sequence is 14 residues long. Trimming pared 4 bases from V and 4 bases from J, leaving 11 bases between. Germline CDR1 reads ENHRY; CDR2 reads SYGVKD. CDR3 in DNA: TGTGCCATCAGTGGTGGAGGGGGGAATCAGCCCCAGCATTTT. As protein: CAISGGGGNQPQHF.

This clonotype was observed many times. The chain links TRBV2 to TRBJ1-5; 10 bases fit TRBD1. The CDR3 extends over 15 amino acids. The J segment lost 7 bases and the V segment lost 5 bases, leaving 8 bases of the junction unmatched. Germline loops: CDR1 SNHLY, CDR2 FYNNEI. CDR3 residues: CASSFDRGLGQPQHF. For the CDR3, the DNA is TGTGCCAGCAGTTTCGACAGGGGGCTCGGGCAGCCCCAGCATTTT.

J is TRBJ2-3 and V is TRBV4-1; D is ambiguous. CDR1 MGHRA and CDR2 YSYEKL come from the germline V gene. Trimming cost V 1 base and J 4 bases, with 6 bases left between them. CDR3 length: 13 amino acids. The CDR3 region is CASSQGTADTQYF. In DNA, the CDR3 is TGCGCCAGCAGCCAAGGGACCGCAGATACGCAGTATTTT.

This clonotype was found many times. This chain uses TRBV7-8 with TRBJ1-4, with D tentatively TRBD1 (5 bases). V was shortened by 5 bases and J by 6 bases, with 19 bases between the two germline ends. CDR3 length: 16 residues. Germline loops: CDR1 SGHVS, CDR2 FQNEAQ. CDR3 nucleotides: TGTGCCAGCAGCCCCGCCTGGGGGGTCCCGGATGAAAAACTGTTTTTT. It codes for CASSPAWGVPDEKLFF.